The present T cell receptor beta chain was sequenced within a study of T cell responses to AZD1222 COVID-19 vaccine. The CDR3 is made up of 13 amino acids. Germline CDR1 MDHEN, CDR2 SYDVKM. The V gene lost 5 bases and the J gene lost 2 bases, with 10 bases spanning the gap. Of note for this clone: The antigen remains undetermined.

Profiled with immunoSEQ multiplex PCR; TCRdb holds only in-frame clones, not every one. The table shows 150,000 to 190,000 clones, with around 87% occurring only once. Pooled together were second doses at about 4 or about 12 weeks. Findings and caveats of the study: Within unmutated variant regions lay the reported targets of nearly half of spike-specific TCRs. Repertoire collection took place solely once the T cell response had peaked.

The chain joins TRBV28 to TRBJ2-7; D ambiguous. The sample was peripheral blood, taken 28 days after the second AZD1222 dose. The TCR sequence derives from an adult who received the AZD1222 COVID-19 vaccine. For the CDR3, the DNA is TGTGCCAGCAGTCCCGGATCTCCCTACGAGCAGTACTTC. Translation gives CASSPGSPYEQYF.